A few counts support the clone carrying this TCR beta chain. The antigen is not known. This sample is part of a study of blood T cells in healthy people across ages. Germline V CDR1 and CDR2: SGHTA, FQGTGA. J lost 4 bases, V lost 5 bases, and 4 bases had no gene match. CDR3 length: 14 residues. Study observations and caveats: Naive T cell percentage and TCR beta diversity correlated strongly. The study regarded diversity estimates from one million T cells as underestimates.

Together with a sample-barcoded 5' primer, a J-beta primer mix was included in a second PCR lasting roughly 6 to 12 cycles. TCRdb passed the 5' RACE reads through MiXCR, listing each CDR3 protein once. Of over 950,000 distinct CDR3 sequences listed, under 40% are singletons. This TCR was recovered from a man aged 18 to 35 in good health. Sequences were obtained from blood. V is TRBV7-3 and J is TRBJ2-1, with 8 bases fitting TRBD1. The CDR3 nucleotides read TGTGCCAGCAGCCGGGACAGGACGTACAATGAGCAGTTCTTC. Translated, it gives CASSRDRTYNEQFF.